A selection of T cell receptor beta chains follows, all from one sample in a study of monozygotic twins with inflammatory bowel disease. TCRdb reworked the 5' RACE reads into one entry per CDR3 protein, no DNA. The sample has 150,000 to 200,000 distinct CDR3 sequences, and its top ten clones hold around 6.8%. The sequenced sample consisted of blood. These receptors came from a human donor with ulcerative colitis or Crohn's disease, or a healthy co-twin of an affected twin (not recorded which). Each CDR3 is given with its conserved first and last residue.

J: TRBJ1-2
V: TRBV7-9
CDR3: CASSLSTPYGYTF

J: TRBJ1-4
V: TRBV20-1
CDR3: CSARPTDRGPTNEKLFF

J: TRBJ2-7
V: TRBV12-3/TRBV12-4
CDR3: CASSLTGPYEQYF

J: TRBJ1-1
V: TRBV7-9
CDR3: CASSSRGATEAFF

J: TRBJ2-7
V: TRBV10-3
CDR3: CAINSRGYEQYF

J: TRBJ2-7
V: TRBV7-2
CDR3: CASSSTYEQYF

J: TRBJ2-7
V: TRBV5-1
CDR3: CASSTPGRREQYF

J: TRBJ2-4
V: TRBV7-2
CDR3: CASSLLASIAKNIQYF

J: TRBJ1-5
V: TRBV20-1
CDR3: CSARDPRTLSNQPQHF

J: TRBJ2-5
V: TRBV10-3
CDR3: CAITSGSQETQYF

J: TRBJ2-5
V: TRBV10-2
CDR3: CASSSGGLAGEQETQYF

J: TRBJ2-3
V: TRBV7-6
CDR3: CASSLAGDQNTQYF

J: TRBJ2-7
V: TRBV5-1
CDR3: CASSLMAQGSYEQYF

J: TRBJ1-2
V: TRBV20-1
CDR3: CSARDRDSNYGYTF

J: TRBJ1-4
V: TRBV12-3/TRBV12-4
CDR3: CASRKTGGGEKLFF

J: TRBJ2-3
V: TRBV7-9
CDR3: CASNQESDTQYF

J: TRBJ1-4
V: TRBV25-1
CDR3: CASSSGPTNEKLFF

J: TRBJ2-1
V: TRBV7-9
CDR3: CASSPRVLDEQFF

J: TRBJ2-1
V: TRBV5-1
CDR3: CASSLPSGTYNEQFF

J: TRBJ1-6
V: TRBV14
CDR3: CASSQGRGGSPLHF

J: TRBJ1-5
V: TRBV20-1
CDR3: CSARDPAGLYQPQHF

J: TRBJ1-5
V: TRBV25-1
CDR3: CASSAQGSNQPQHF

J: TRBJ2-6
V: TRBV5-1
CDR3: CASSSGTTGANVLTF

J: TRBJ2-5
V: TRBV24-1
CDR3: CATSSGVLETQYF

J: TRBJ1-1
V: TRBV27
CDR3: CASSLTSGGRTEAFF

J: TRBJ1-3
V: TRBV7-2
CDR3: CASSLGPGGGNTIYF

J: TRBJ2-4
V: TRBV3-1
CDR3: CASSLRAVAKNIQYF

J: TRBJ2-1
V: TRBV30
CDR3: CAWSRGGVYNEQFF

J: TRBJ2-2
V: TRBV29-1
CDR3: CSVSLAQGAYTGELFF

J: TRBJ1-2
V: TRBV18
CDR3: CASSRGQSGDGYTF

J: TRBJ2-3
V: TRBV13
CDR3: CASSSAPLGHPEKDTQYF

J: TRBJ2-7
V: TRBV7-9
CDR3: CASSSRLARNEQYF

J: TRBJ1-2
V: TRBV29-1
CDR3: CSVEDRGQGLLNYGYTF

J: TRBJ2-3
V: TRBV28
CDR3: CASSPQDRTDTQYF

J: TRBJ2-2
V: TRBV9
CDR3: CASSVGSIAATGELFF

J: TRBJ2-1
V: TRBV29-1
CDR3: CSASPGGREQFF

J: TRBJ1-1
V: TRBV6-2/TRBV6-3
CDR3: CASSSRPNTEAFF

J: TRBJ1-2
V: TRBV6-1
CDR3: CASAQPGQNYGYTF

J: TRBJ2-7
V: TRBV19
CDR3: CASSVAANTYEQYF

J: TRBJ1-1
V: TRBV4-2
CDR3: CASSQDIGGAVQDEAFF

J: TRBJ2-7
V: TRBV29-1
CDR3: CSVGTGSYEQYF

J: TRBJ2-1
V: TRBV5-1
CDR3: CASSLGGLSYNEQFF

J: TRBJ1-6
V: TRBV5-1
CDR3: CASRGTGPNSPLHF

J: TRBJ2-5
V: TRBV6-1
CDR3: CASSEANSRNQYF

J: TRBJ2-2
V: TRBV5-1
CDR3: CASSLDRAHTGELFF

J: TRBJ1-1
V: TRBV6-5
CDR3: CASRDIVDTEAFF

J: TRBJ2-7
V: TRBV18
CDR3: CASSPSRGRGEQYF

J: TRBJ1-5
V: TRBV20-1
CDR3: CSARDLIPGQSYSNQPQHF

J: TRBJ2-6
V: TRBV20-1
CDR3: CSARVMGSGANVLTF

J: TRBJ2-7
V: TRBV11-2
CDR3: CASSLRFGQGTNYEQYF